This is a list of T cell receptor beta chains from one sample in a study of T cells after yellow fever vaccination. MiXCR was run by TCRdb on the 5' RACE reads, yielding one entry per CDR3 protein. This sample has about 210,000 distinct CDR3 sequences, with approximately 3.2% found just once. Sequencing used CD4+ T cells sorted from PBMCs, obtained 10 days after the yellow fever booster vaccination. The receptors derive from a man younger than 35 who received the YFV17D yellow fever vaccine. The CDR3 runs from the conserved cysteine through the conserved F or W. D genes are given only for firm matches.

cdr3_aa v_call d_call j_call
CASSPPGQGQNEQFF TRBV12-3/TRBV12-4 NA TRBJ2-1
CASSQGATGVAGANVLTF TRBV4-3 TRBD1 TRBJ2-6
CASSLTGGAYEQYF TRBV5-4 TRBD1 TRBJ2-7
CSARAPGDFYDQYF TRBV20-1 NA TRBJ2-7
CASSSGTAGGGYTF TRBV5-1 NA TRBJ1-2
CASSLTGSGNVLTF TRBV5-1 NA TRBJ2-6
CASSYRPRTSGGAARTGELFF TRBV11-2 TRBD2 TRBJ2-2
CASSIQLAGGSYEQYF TRBV7-2 TRBD2 TRBJ2-7
CATSDPVGGRPDTQYF TRBV24-1 NA TRBJ2-3
CASRERYNEQFF TRBV6-6 NA TRBJ2-1
CASSSETVYQPQHF TRBV2 NA TRBJ1-5
CASSPDRDYGYTF TRBV6-5 TRBD1 TRBJ1-2
CASSTAGTGRDTQYF TRBV5-4 TRBD1 TRBJ2-3
CASSTRGGPYEQYF TRBV7-2 NA TRBJ2-7
CASTTGRSATQYF TRBV7-2 TRBD1 TRBJ2-5
CASSPEVNTYEQYF TRBV12-3/TRBV12-4 NA TRBJ2-7
CASSRDIRRAFF TRBV11-3 NA TRBJ1-1
CASGEVLAKNIQYF TRBV2 NA TRBJ2-4
CASSQDGPNTEAFF TRBV4-2 NA TRBJ1-1
CASSLRETVNYGYTF TRBV5-4 NA TRBJ1-2
CASSRIQGGVYTF TRBV12-3/TRBV12-4 NA TRBJ1-2
CASSLSQGNTEAFF TRBV28 NA TRBJ1-1
CASSQALRQTDTQYF TRBV14 NA TRBJ2-3
CASSERVGQPQHF TRBV6-1 NA TRBJ1-5
CASSGSPGTGGDTQYF TRBV25-1 TRBD1 TRBJ2-3
CAGSRDRSSPLHF TRBV2 TRBD1 TRBJ1-6
CASSLNPGETQYF TRBV7-3 NA TRBJ2-5
CAISEVTSLPGELFF TRBV10-3 TRBD2 TRBJ2-2